The 19 T cell receptor beta chains given below trace back to one sample, sequenced in a study of cytomegalovirus exposure and HLA in healthy donors. PCR was performed using 60 Vbeta and 13 Jbeta primers. Clones were read by immunoSEQ multiplex PCR, and TCRdb kept only the in-frame ones, dropping some. The sample lists fewer than 150,000 clones, more than 60% occurring once. Sample: PBMCs. These receptors came from a woman in her thirties or forties in good health and CMV-seronegative.

This chain connects TRBV6-5 to TRBJ1-2; D is ambiguous. This CDR3 has 12 amino acids. The germline gives CDR1 MNHEY, CDR2 SVGAGI. The V and J ends lost 4 bases and 7 bases respectively, with 10 bases between them. For the CDR3, the DNA is TGTGCCAGCAGTTCTCGGTCGGGTGGCTACACCTTC. Encoded protein: CASSSRSGGYTF.

Notes on this clone: Other nucleotide sequences in the sample specify the same CDR3. CDR3: CASRLTGGTEAFF. CDR3 sequence (DNA): TGTGCCAGCAGGTTGACAGGGGGTACTGAAGCTTTCTTT. J is TRBJ1-1 and V is TRBV5-4; 9 bases map to TRBD1. The CDR3 runs 13 residues. Germline V gene lookup returns CDR1 SGHNT and CDR2 YYREEE (reference sequence). The V and J ends lost 5 bases and 5 bases, in that order; junction bases with no gene match: 4.

The chain has TRBV7-2 and TRBJ2-1; 7 bases are a match to TRBD1. Germline V gene sequence: CDR1 SGHTA, CDR2 FQGNSA. V was clipped by 5 bases and J by 2 bases; unmatched bases: 3. The CDR3 runs to 14 residues. The DNA of the CDR3 is TGTGCCAGCAGCCCGGGACAGACCTACAATGAGCAGTTCTTC. Encoded protein: CASSPGQTYNEQFF.

The rearrangement uses TRBV28 and TRBJ2-7, with 8 bases matching TRBD1. The CDR3 is 18 amino acids. The J segment lost 0 bases and the V segment lost 1 base, leaving 11 bases of the junction unmatched. Germline loops: CDR1 MDHEN, CDR2 SYDVKM. CDR3 in DNA: TGTGCCAGCAGTTTATCCGGTGTCGGACAGGGCTACTCCTACGAGCAGTACTTC. Its protein is CASSLSGVGQGYSYEQYF.

The gene calls are TRBV12-5 and TRBJ1-1; D call uncertain. Germline lookup yields CDR1 LGHNT and CDR2 FRNRAP. The CDR3 has 13 residues. The V end lost 6 bases, the J end lost 0 bases, and 8 bases lay between the germline ends. The CDR3, as DNA: TGTGCTAGTGGACCTACCATGAACACTGAAGCTTTCTTT. As protein: CASGPTMNTEAFF. The full variable domain, completed using reference TRBV12-5 and TRBJ1-1, is DARVTQTPRHKVTEMGQEVTMRCQPILGHNTVFWYRQTMMQGLELLAYFRNRAPLDDSGMPKDRFSAEMPDATLATLKIQPSEPRDSAVYFCASGPTMNTEAFFGQGTRLTVV.

The V call is TRBV5-1, the J call TRBJ2-5, with TRBD1 identical over 7 bases. The last part of the DNA fits TRBJ2-7 better; the J call may be wrong. Germline lookup yields CDR1 SGHRS and CDR2 YFSETQ. This CDR3 is 13 amino acids long. The DNA for the CDR3 is TGCGCCAGCAACCCGGGACAGAACTACGAGCAGTACTTC. Translating gives CASNPGQNYEQYF.

V usage is TRBV14 and J usage is TRBJ1-2; no clear D gene. V was shortened by 5 bases and J by 9 bases, with 22 bases between the two germline ends. The CDR3 sequence is 15 residues long. Germline values: CDR1 SGHDN, CDR2 FVKESK. CDR3 DNA sequence: TGTGCCAGCAGCGAAGGAACGGTCCCCTATGGGCGCTACACCTTC. It is translated as CASSEGTVPYGRYTF.

The V call is TRBV6-1, the J call TRBJ2-1; 9 bases fit TRBD2. Germline V gene data show CDR1 as MNHNS and CDR2 as SASEGT. With V trimmed by 2 bases and J by 8 bases, 19 bases remained unmatched. The CDR3 runs to 19 residues. The CDR3 here is CASSETRGRLAGLLDEQFF. CDR3 bases: TGTGCCAGCAGTGAAACGCGGGGAAGGCTAGCGGGACTCCTGGATGAGCAGTTCTTC.

The J gene is TRBJ2-1, the V gene TRBV6-4; D might be TRBD1 (6 bases). The ends were cut back, 11 bases at V and 7 bases at J, with 24 bases in the middle. The CDR3 length is 15 residues. CDR1 is MRHNA, CDR2 SNTAGT, per germline. The CDR3 nucleotides read TGTGCCGGCAAGGAGACGTCTGGGGGCTGGAATGAGCAGTTCTTC. This codes for CAGKETSGGWNEQFF.

As for this clone: Compared with germline, one end of the junction differs, possibly owing to a read error. This chain links TRBV7-9 with TRBJ1-5, with TRBD1 as a possible D gene (6 bases). The CDR3 is 17 amino acids. The germline gives CDR1 SEHNR, CDR2 FQNEAQ (reference sequence). CDR3 bases: TGTTCCAGCAGCTTAGCGCAGGGACACTTAAGCAATCAGCCCCAGCATTTT. It translates to CSSSLAQGHLSNQPQHF.

In DNA, the CDR3 is TGTGCCAGCAGTGACTCGAAACAGTCCACCGGGGAGCTGTTTTTT. This codes for CASSDSKQSTGELFF. The chain links TRBV6-4 to TRBJ2-2; D is unclear. The V and J ends lost 0 bases and 4 bases respectively, with 9 bases between them. Germline assignment: CDR1 MRHNA and CDR2 SNTAGT. The CDR3 is 15 amino acids.

The chain links TRBV14 to TRBJ2-5; the D is unclear. Germline-derived CDR1 and CDR2 are SGHDN and FVKESK. The CDR3 totals 16 residues. V was clipped by 1 base and J by 4 bases, with 16 bases between them. The CDR3 DNA follows: TGTGCCAGCAGCCAAGGAGTTTTTGTAGGCGGAGAGACCCAGTACTTC. Encoded protein: CASSQGVFVGGETQYF.

V gene TRBV6-1 combines with J gene TRBJ2-7; maybe TRBD1 (6 bases). This CDR3 comprises 16 residues. CDR1 and CDR2 (germline): MNHNS, SASEGT. Trimming pared 4 bases from V and 5 bases from J, leaving 21 bases between. The chain's CDR3 is CASSVRRQEAGDEQYF. The CDR3 DNA reads TGTGCCAGCAGTGTAAGACGACAGGAGGCAGGGGACGAGCAGTACTTC.

This chain links TRBV29-1 with TRBJ2-5; 16 positions match TRBD2. The CDR3 covers 15 residues. Germline loops: CDR1 SQVTM, CDR2 ANQGSEA. V dropped 4 bases and J dropped 4; count of bases not matched to a gene: 3. The CDR3 loop reads CSVAGLAGGRETQYF. The CDR3 DNA reads as TGCAGCGTTGCGGGACTAGCGGGGGGGCGAGAGACCCAGTACTTC.

The chain couples TRBV9 to TRBJ1-3; the D is unclear. This CDR3 is built from 15 residues. V lost 3 bases and J 1 base, leaving 11 bases between the germline ends. CDR1 is SGDLS and CDR2 is YYNGEE in the germline V gene. As DNA, the CDR3 is TGTGCCAGCAGCGCCCTGGCGGAGTCTGGAAACACCATATATTTT. This sequence encodes CASSALAESGNTIYF.

This clone was seen a few times. The CDR3 sequence is CAWSWTGGYTF. The CDR3 coding sequence is TGTGCCTGGAGCTGGACAGGCGGCTACACCTTC. The V and J genes are TRBV30 and TRBJ1-2; 7 nucleotides line up with TRBD1. CDR3 size: 11 residues. CDR1 is GTSNPN, CDR2 SVGIG, per germline (reference sequence). After removal of 3 bases from V and 8 bases from J, the junction contained 3 bases not matched to a gene.

A few counts support this clone. The chain recombines TRBV13 with TRBJ2-1; TRBD2 is a possible D gene (6 bases). Germline values: CDR1 PRHDT, CDR2 FYEKMQ (reference sequence). V lost 1 base to trimming and J lost 10 bases, with 20 bases between them. This CDR3 spans 16 amino acids. In nucleotides, the CDR3 is TGTGCCAGCAGCTTAGCCAGATCGTCGGGGGTGGAGGAGCAGTTCTTC. The encoded protein is CASSLARSSGVEEQFF.

The genes are TRBV30 and TRBJ2-7; 11 nucleotides agree with TRBD2. Germline V gene sequence: CDR1 GTSNPN, CDR2 SVGIG (reference sequence). J was trimmed by 8 bases and V by 3 bases; bases with no gene match: 9. This CDR3 is built from 14 residues. The chain's CDR3 is CAWSKLAGVSQQYF. CDR3 DNA sequence: TGTGCCTGGAGCAAACTAGCGGGAGTCTCCCAGCAGTACTTC. The entire variable domain, with the rest obtained from reference TRBV30 and TRBJ2-7, is as follows: SQTIHQWPATLVQPVGSPLSLECTVEGTSNPNLYWYRQAAGRGLQLLFYSVGIGQISSEVPQNLSASRPQDRQFILSSKKLLLSDSGFYLCAWSKLAGVSQQYFGPGTRLTVT.

The chain employs TRBV2 and TRBJ2-1; D may be TRBD1 (6 bases). The CDR3 totals 13 residues. V lost 5 bases and J lost 3, with 8 bases in between. Germline V gene data show CDR1 as SNHLY and CDR2 as FYNNEI. As DNA, the CDR3 is TGTGCCAGCAGTAACAGGGACTACAATGAGCAGTTCTTC. The encoded protein is CASSNRDYNEQFF.